This passage covers 19 T cell receptor beta chains from one sample sequenced in a study of T cells in localized non-small cell lung cancer. TCRdb's copy holds only in-frame clones and misses some; the assay was immunoSEQ multiplex PCR. The repertoire holds roughly 13,000 clones, with around nine tenths as singletons. The sample here was peripheral blood mononuclear cells, taken before any cancer treatment. The receptors here all came from a man between 40 and 70 years old with stage III lung adenocarcinoma.

This chain connects TRBV5-4 to TRBJ2-2, with D hard to call. With 5 bases removed from V and 1 base from J, the gap between germline ends came to 6 bases. CDR1 and CDR2 (germline): SGHNT, YYREEE (reference sequence). CDR3 length: 13 amino acids. The chain's CDR3 is CASSGVNTGELFF. The CDR3 nucleotides read TGTGCCAGCAGTGGGGTGAACACCGGGGAGCTGTTTTTT. The full variable domain, its missing parts supplied by reference TRBV5-4 and TRBJ2-2, is ETGVTQSPTHLIKTRGQQVTLRCSSQSGHNTVSWYQQALGQGPQFIFQYYREEENGRGNFPPRFSGLQFPNYSSELNVNALELDDSALYLCASSGVNTGELFFGEGSRLTVL.

This chain links TRBV7-2 with TRBJ1-2, with D maybe TRBD1 (6 bases). With 2 bases removed from V and 4 bases from J, the gap between germline ends came to 23 bases. Per germline, CDR1 SGHTA and CDR2 FQGNSA. CDR3 length equals 18 residues. The CDR3 nucleotides read TGTGCCAGCAGCTTATCTGGGGGCGGACGAGGGTATTCCTATGGCTACACCTTC. It yields the protein CASSLSGGGRGYSYGYTF.

The chain has TRBV27 and TRBJ2-1, with D unresolved. This CDR3 is built from 13 residues. Germline values: CDR1 MNHEY, CDR2 SMNVEV (reference sequence). Trimming shortened V by 3 bases and J by 4 bases, and 7 bases separated the two germline ends. The CDR3 coding sequence is TGTGCCAGCAGTTTCTTACAGTACAATGAGCAGTTCTTC. It yields the protein CASSFLQYNEQFF.

This chain connects TRBV27 to TRBJ2-3; no clear D gene. The CDR3 has 13 residues. The V gene's germline CDR1 is MNHEY and CDR2 SMNVEV (reference sequence). V lost 4 bases and J 0 bases, leaving 5 bases between the germline ends. CDR3 sequence (DNA): TGTGCCAGCAGTTATGGGAGCACAGATACGCAGTATTTT. This translates into CASSYGSTDTQYF.

There are a few counts of this clone. The chain carries TRBV5-1 and TRBJ1-2, with D hard to call. This CDR3 has 17 residues. V lost 0 bases, J lost 2 bases, and 17 bases lay in between. CDR1 is SGHRS, CDR2 YFSETQ, per germline. Here the CDR3 DNA reads TGCGCCAGCAGCTTGGAAGGAGGGCCAACCAGGAACTATGGCTACACCTTC. Residues: CASSLEGGPTRNYGYTF.

The V and J genes are TRBV30 and TRBJ2-2, with TRBD2 matching 10 bases. The CDR3 spans 14 residues. Germline trimming cut 5 bases from V and 6 bases from J; bases unmatched to any gene: 6. In germline, CDR1 is GTSNPN, CDR2 SVGIG (reference sequence). This chain's CDR3 is CAWLAGGKAGELFF. CDR3 nucleotide sequence: TGTGCCTGGTTAGCGGGAGGAAAAGCCGGGGAGCTGTTTTTT.

The chain uses TRBV28 and TRBJ2-7; D unclear. Germline loops: CDR1 MDHEN, CDR2 SYDVKM. The CDR3 consists of 12 residues. V dropped 2 bases and J dropped 7 bases, with 9 bases sitting between them. CDR3 sequence: CASSLGPTEQYF. In DNA form, the CDR3 reads TGTGCCAGCAGTTTAGGACCTACGGAGCAGTACTTC.

This chain uses TRBV7-8 with TRBJ1-2, with 8 bases fitting TRBD1. CDR3 length: 16 residues. Unmatched junction bases numbered 8, after V lost 0 bases and J lost 5 bases. Germline V gene sequence: CDR1 SGHVS, CDR2 FQNEAQ. The CDR3 region has the DNA TGTGCCAGCAGCTTAGCGGGGCAGGGGGCAGGGTATGGCTACACCTTC. Translating it yields CASSLAGQGAGYGYTF.

The gene calls are TRBV5-4 and TRBJ1-1; D may be TRBD1 (6 bases). From germline, CDR1 is SGHNT and CDR2 YYREEE (reference sequence). The germline V and J ends were trimmed by 2 bases and 11 bases, with 16 bases remaining between them. CDR3 size: 13 residues. The CDR3 sequence is CASSFGGQFDAFF. CDR3 DNA: TGTGCCAGCAGCTTTGGGGGCCAGTTCGATGCTTTCTTT. The full variable domain, completed using reference TRBV5-4 and TRBJ1-1, is ETGVTQSPTHLIKTRGQQVTLRCSSQSGHNTVSWYQQALGQGPQFIFQYYREEENGRGNFPPRFSGLQFPNYSSELNVNALELDDSALYLCASSFGGQFDAFFGQGTRLTVV.

The CDR3 DNA reads as TGTGCCAGCAGTTTATCGTCGGGCTCTGGAAACACCATATATTTT. Its protein is CASSLSSGSGNTIYF. The chain employs TRBV27 and TRBJ1-3; D not certain. This CDR3 comprises 15 residues. Trimming removed 0 bases from V and 0 bases from J, with 6 bases in between. Germline CDR1 and CDR2: MNHEY and SMNVEV (reference sequence).

The rearrangement uses TRBV30 and TRBJ2-2, with D possibly being TRBD1 (6 bases). Germline V gene data show CDR1 as GTSNPN and CDR2 as SVGIG (reference sequence). Trimming pared 6 bases from V and 7 bases from J, leaving 18 bases between. This CDR3 has 14 residues. CDR3 amino acids: CACLMGTGRGELFF. CDR3 coding DNA: TGTGCCTGCCTCATGGGAACAGGGCGCGGGGAGCTGTTTTTT.

This clone has just one count. The chain couples TRBV28 to TRBJ2-6; D is unresolved. Trimming shortened V by 1 base and J by 2 bases, and 6 bases separated the two germline ends. Germline-derived CDR1 and CDR2 are MDHEN and SYDVKM. The CDR3 runs 15 residues. The CDR3 loop is CASSLSQPGANVLTF. The CDR3 bases are TGTGCCAGCAGTTTATCGCAACCTGGGGCCAACGTCCTGACTTTC.

Concerning this clone itself: This is likely a read error, given that the CDR3 carries no conserved phenylalanine or tryptophan at its end. The chain couples TRBV6-5 to TRBJ1-2, with TRBD1 as a possible D gene (5 bases). The CDR3 is 15 amino acids. Between the trimmed V and J ends, which lost 0 bases and 3 bases, there was a span of 11 bases. Germline V gene data show CDR1 as MNHEY and CDR2 as SVGAGI. In nucleotides, the CDR3 is TGTGCCAGCAGTTACTCGACAGATATTGACTATGGCTACACCTTA. It translates to CASSYSTDIDYGYTL.

The sample holds a few counts of this clone. V gene TRBV2 combines with J gene TRBJ1-1; unclear D gene. Germline V CDR1 and CDR2: SNHLY, FYNNEI. V lost 1 base, J lost 1 base, and 10 bases lay in between. The CDR3 has 15 residues. This CDR3 reads CASSEVGTANTEAFF. The CDR3 DNA reads TGTGCCAGCAGTGAAGTAGGTACAGCGAACACTGAAGCTTTCTTT.

This chain links TRBV7-2 with TRBJ2-7; no firm D call. Germline V gene lookup returns CDR1 SGHTA and CDR2 FQGNSA. The germline V and J ends were trimmed by 5 bases and 7 bases, with 18 bases remaining between them. The CDR3 runs 14 residues. Here the CDR3 DNA reads TGTGCCAGCAGCCCCGACAACGTACGAGGAGAGCAGTACTTC. It is translated as CASSPDNVRGEQYF.

A few counts support this clone. The rearrangement links TRBV19 to TRBJ1-4; D perhaps matches TRBD1 (5 bases). The CDR3 spans 15 residues. Trimming took 5 bases from V and 7 from J, leaving 17 bases between them. Germline V gene data show CDR1 as LNHDA and CDR2 as SQIVND (reference sequence). The CDR3 loop is CASSGTGFWSEKLFF. The CDR3 DNA follows: TGTGCCAGTAGTGGAACAGGCTTTTGGAGTGAAAAACTGTTTTTT.

The chain is built from TRBV5-6 and TRBJ2-7; 9 bases line up with TRBD1. Germline values: CDR1 SGHDT, CDR2 YYEEEE. V shed 2 bases, J shed 1 base, and the junction held 4 bases outside the gene matches. The CDR3 length is 15 residues. The CDR3 DNA reads TGTGCCAGCAGCTTACCCGGGACAGGGTCCTACGAGCAGTACTTC. Its translation is CASSLPGTGSYEQYF. The variable domain in full, completed from reference TRBV5-6 and TRBJ2-7, reads DAGVTQSPTHLIKTRGQQVTLRCSPKSGHDTVSWYQQALGQGPQFIFQYYEEEERQRGNFPDRFSGHQFPNYSSELNVNALLLGDSALYLCASSLPGTGSYEQYFGPGTRLTVT.

V gene TRBV14 combines with J gene TRBJ2-1; the D is unclear. Germline V gene sequence: CDR1 SGHDN, CDR2 FVKESK. The ends were cut back, 4 bases at V and 8 bases at J, with 15 bases in the middle. The CDR3 is 14 amino acids. In nucleotides, the CDR3 is TGTGCCAGCAGCCCCCGAGAAAAGGGCTATGAGCAGTTCTTC. This encodes CASSPREKGYEQFF.

V is TRBV29-1 and J is TRBJ2-3; 9 bases fit TRBD2. Germline lookup yields CDR1 SQVTM and CDR2 ANQGSEA. The length of the CDR3 is 15 residues. The ends lost 7 bases at V and 2 bases at J; junction bases unmatched: 10. CDR3 protein: CSGVTSGYTTDTQYF. The CDR3 nucleotides read TGCAGCGGCGTGACTAGCGGTTATACCACAGATACGCAGTATTTT.